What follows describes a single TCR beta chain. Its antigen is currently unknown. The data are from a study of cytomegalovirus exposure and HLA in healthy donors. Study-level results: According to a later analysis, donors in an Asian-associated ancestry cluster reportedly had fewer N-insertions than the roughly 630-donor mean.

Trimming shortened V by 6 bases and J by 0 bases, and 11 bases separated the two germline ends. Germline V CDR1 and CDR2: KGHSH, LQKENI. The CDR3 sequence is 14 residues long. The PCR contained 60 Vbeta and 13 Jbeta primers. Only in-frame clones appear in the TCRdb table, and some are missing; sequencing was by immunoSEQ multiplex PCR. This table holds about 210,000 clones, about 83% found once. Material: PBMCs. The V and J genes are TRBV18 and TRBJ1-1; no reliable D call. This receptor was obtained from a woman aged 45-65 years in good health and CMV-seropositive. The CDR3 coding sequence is TGTGCCAGCTCCCTACAGAGCCTGAACACTGAAGCTTTCTTT. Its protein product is CASSLQSLNTEAFF.